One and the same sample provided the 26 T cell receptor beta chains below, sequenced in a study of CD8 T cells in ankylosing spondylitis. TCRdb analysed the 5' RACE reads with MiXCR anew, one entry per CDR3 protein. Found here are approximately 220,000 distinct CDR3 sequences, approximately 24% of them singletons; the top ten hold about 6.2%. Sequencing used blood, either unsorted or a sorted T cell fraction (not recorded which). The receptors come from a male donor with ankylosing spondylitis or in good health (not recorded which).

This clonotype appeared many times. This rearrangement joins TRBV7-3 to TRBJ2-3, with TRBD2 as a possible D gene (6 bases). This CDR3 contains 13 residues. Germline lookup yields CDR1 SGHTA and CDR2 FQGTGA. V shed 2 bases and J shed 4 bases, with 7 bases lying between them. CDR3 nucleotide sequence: TGTGCCAGCAGCTTACGGGGGTCAGATACGCAGTATTTT. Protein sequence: CASSLRGSDTQYF. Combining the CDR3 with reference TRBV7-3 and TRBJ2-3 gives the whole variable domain GAGVSQTPSNKVTEKGKYVELRCDPISGHTALYWYRQSLGQGPEFLIYFQGTGAADDSGLPNDRFFAVRPEGSVSTLKIQRTERGDSAVYLCASSLRGSDTQYFGPGTRLTVL.

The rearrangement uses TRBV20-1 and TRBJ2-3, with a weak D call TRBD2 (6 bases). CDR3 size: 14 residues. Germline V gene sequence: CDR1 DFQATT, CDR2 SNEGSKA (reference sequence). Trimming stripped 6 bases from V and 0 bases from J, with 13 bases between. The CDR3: CSATLALSTDTQYF. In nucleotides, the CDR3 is TGCAGTGCGACTCTAGCGCTTAGCACAGATACGCAGTATTTT.

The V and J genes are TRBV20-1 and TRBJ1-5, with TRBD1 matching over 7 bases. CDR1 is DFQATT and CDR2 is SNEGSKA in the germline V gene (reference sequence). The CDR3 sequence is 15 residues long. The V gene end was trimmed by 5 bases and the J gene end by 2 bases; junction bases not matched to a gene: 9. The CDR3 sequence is CSAVQGWGGNQPQHF. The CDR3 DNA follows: TGCAGTGCTGTACAGGGGTGGGGGGGCAATCAGCCCCAGCATTTT.

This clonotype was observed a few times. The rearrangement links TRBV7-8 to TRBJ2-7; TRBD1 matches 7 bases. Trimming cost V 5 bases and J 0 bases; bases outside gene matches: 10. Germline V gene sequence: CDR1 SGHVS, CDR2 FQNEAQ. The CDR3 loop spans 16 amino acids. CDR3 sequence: CASSKIRDSGSYEQYF. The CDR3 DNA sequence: TGTGCCAGCAGCAAGATCCGGGACAGCGGCTCCTACGAGCAGTACTTC.

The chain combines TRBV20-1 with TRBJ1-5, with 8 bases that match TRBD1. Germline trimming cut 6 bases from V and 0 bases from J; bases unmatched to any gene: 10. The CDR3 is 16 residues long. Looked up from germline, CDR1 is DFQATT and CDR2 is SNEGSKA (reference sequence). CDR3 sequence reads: CSAQGGQGYSNQPQHF. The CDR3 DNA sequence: TGCAGTGCCCAAGGAGGACAGGGCTATAGCAATCAGCCCCAGCATTTT.

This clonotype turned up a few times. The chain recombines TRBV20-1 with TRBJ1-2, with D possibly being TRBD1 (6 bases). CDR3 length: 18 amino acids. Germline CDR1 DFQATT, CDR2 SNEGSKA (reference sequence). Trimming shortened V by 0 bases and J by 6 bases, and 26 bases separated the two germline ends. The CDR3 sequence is CSARDTARGRIALDGYTF. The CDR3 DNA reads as TGCAGTGCTAGAGATACGGCCCGGGGGCGCATCGCCCTCGATGGCTACACCTTC.

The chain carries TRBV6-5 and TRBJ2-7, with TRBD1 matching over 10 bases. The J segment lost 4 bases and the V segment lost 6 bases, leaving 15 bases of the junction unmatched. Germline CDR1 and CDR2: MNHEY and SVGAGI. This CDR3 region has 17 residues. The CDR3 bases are TGTGCCAGCAGGGCCTCCGGGACAGGGGCTGGTCGGTACGAGCAGTACTTC. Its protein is CASRASGTGAGRYEQYF.

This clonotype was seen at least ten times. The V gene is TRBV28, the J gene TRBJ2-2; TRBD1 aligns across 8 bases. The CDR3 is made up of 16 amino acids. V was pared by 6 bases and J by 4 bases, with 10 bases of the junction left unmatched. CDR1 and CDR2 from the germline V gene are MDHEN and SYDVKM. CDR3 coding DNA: TGTGCCAGCAGCAGATGGGGACAGGACCGCACCGGGGAGCTGTTTTTT. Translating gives CASSRWGQDRTGELFF.

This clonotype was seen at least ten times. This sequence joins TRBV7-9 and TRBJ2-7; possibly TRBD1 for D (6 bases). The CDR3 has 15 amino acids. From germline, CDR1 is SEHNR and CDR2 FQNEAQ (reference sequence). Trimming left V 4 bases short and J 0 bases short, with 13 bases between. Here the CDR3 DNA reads TGTGCCAGCAGCTCACGTCCGGGACACTCCTACGAGCAGTACTTC. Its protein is CASSSRPGHSYEQYF. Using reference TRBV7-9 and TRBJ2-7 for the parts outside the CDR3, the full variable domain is DTGVSQNPRHKITKRGQNVTFRCDPISEHNRLYWYRQTLGQGPEFLTYFQNEAQLEKSRLLSDRFSAERPKGSFSTLEIQRTEQGDSAMYLCASSSRPGHSYEQYFGPGTRLTVT.

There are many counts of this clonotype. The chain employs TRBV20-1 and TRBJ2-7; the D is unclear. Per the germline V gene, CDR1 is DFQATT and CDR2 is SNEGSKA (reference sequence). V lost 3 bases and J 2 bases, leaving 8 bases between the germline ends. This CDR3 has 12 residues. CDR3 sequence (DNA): TGCAGTGCTAGTACGGCCACCTACGAGCAGTACTTC. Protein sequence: CSASTATYEQYF.

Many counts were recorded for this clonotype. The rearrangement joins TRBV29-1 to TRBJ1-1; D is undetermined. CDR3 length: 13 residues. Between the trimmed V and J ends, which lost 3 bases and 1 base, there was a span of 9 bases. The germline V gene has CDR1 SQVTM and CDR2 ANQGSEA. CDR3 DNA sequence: TGCAGCGTTGATGTGGGCGCGAACACTGAAGCTTTCTTT. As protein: CSVDVGANTEAFF.

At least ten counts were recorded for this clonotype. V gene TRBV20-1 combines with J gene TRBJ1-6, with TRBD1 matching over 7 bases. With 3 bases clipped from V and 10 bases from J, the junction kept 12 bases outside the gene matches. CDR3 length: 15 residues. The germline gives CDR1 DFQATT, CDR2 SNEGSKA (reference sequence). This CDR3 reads CSASDSGTDRSPLHF. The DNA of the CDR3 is TGCAGTGCTAGCGACTCCGGGACAGACAGGTCACCCCTCCACTTT.

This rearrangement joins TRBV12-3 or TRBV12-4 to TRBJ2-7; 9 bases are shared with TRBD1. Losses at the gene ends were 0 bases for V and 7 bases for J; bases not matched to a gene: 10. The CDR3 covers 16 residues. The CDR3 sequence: CASSLAGGQGRREQYF. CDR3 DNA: TGTGCCAGCAGTTTAGCGGGGGGACAGGGAAGAAGGGAGCAGTACTTC.

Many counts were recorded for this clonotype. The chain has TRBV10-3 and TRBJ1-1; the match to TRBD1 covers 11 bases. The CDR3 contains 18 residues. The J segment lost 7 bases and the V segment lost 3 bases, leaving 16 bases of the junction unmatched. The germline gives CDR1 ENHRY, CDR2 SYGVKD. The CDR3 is CAISDSGTGGNYGLEAFF. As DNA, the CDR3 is TGTGCCATCAGTGACTCCGGGACAGGGGGAAACTACGGCCTTGAAGCTTTCTTT.

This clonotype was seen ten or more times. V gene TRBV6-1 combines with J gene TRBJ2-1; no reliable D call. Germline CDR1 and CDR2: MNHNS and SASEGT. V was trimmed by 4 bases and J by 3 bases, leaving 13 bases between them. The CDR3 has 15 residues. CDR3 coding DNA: TGTGCCAGCAGTGGGCAAGCGAGTAGCTACAATGAGCAGTTCTTC. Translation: CASSGQASSYNEQFF.

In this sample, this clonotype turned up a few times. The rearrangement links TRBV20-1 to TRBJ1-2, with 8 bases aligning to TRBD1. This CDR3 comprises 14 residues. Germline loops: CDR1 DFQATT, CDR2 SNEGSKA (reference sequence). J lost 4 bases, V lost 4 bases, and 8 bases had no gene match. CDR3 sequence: CSATGQGSSYGYTF. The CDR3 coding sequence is TGCAGTGCTACCGGACAGGGATCTAGCTATGGCTACACCTTC.

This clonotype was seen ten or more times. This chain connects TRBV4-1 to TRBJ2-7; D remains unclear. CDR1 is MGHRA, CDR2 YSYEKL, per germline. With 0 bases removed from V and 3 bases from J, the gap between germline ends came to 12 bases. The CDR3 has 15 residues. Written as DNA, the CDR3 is TGCGCCAGCAGCCAAGAGGAGAGGAGAAACTACGAGCAGTACTTC. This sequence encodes CASSQEERRNYEQYF.

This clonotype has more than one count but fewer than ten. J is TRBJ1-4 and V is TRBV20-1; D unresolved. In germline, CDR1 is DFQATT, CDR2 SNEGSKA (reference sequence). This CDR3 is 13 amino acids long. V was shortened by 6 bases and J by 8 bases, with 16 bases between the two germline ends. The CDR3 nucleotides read TGCAGTGCGAGAAGGACCCTCGGGGAAAAACTGTTTTTT. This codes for CSARRTLGEKLFF.

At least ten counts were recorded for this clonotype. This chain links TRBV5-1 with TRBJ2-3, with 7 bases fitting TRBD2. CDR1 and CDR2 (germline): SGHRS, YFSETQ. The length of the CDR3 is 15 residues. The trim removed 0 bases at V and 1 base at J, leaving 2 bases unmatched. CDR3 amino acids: CASSLALAGTDTQYF. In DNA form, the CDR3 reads TGCGCCAGCAGCTTGGCCCTAGCGGGCACAGATACGCAGTATTTT.

Here the CDR3 reads CASSSLSGRRTYEQYF. The CDR3 nucleotides read TGTGCCAGCAGTTCGCTTAGCGGGAGGAGAACCTACGAGCAGTACTTC. V and J are TRBV28 and TRBJ2-7; 10 bases agree with TRBD2. Germline trimming cut 4 bases from V and 2 bases from J; bases unmatched to any gene: 8. This CDR3 is built from 16 residues. Germline values: CDR1 MDHEN, CDR2 SYDVKM.

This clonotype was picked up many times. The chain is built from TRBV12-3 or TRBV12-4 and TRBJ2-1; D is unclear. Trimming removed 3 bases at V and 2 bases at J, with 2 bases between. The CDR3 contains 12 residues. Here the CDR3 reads CASSFPYNEQFF. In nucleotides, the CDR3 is TGTGCCAGCAGTTTTCCCTACAATGAGCAGTTCTTC.

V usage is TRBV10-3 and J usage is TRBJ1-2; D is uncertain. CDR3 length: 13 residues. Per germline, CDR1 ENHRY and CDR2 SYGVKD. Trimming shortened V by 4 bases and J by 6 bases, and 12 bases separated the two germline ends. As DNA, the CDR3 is TGTGCCATCAGTGTTGCTGAAGGGCATGGCTACACCTTC. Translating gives CAISVAEGHGYTF.

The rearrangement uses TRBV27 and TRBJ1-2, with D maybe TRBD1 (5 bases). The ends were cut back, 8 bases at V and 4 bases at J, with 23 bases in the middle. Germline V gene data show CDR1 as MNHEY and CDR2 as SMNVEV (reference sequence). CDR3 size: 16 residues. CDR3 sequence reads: CASSYLGGKEGYGYTF. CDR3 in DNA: TGTGCCAGCTCCTACTTGGGGGGGAAGGAAGGCTATGGCTACACCTTC.

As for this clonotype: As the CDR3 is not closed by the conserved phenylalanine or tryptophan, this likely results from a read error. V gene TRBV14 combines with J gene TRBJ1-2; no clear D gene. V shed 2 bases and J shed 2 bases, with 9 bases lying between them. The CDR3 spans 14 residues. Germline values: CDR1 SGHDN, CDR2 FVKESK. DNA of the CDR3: TGTGCCAGCAGCCAACCCGGGAGAAACTATGGCTACACCTCC. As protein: CASSQPGRNYGYTS.

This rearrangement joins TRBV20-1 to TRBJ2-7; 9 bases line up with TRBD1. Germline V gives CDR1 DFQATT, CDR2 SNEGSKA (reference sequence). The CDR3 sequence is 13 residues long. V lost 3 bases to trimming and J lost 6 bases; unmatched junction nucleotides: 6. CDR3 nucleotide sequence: TGCAGTGCTAGGACAGGGGGGGAGGTCGAGCAGTACTTC. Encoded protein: CSARTGGEVEQYF.

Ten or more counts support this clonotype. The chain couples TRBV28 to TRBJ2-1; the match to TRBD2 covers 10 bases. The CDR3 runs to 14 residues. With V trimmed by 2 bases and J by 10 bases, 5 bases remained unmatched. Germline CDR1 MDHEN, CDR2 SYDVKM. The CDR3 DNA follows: TGTGCCAGCAGTTTAGGGCCTAGCGGGAGAGAGCAGTTCTTC. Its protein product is CASSLGPSGREQFF.